This T cell receptor beta chain is drawn from a study of blood T cell repertoires in COVID-19. About the research overall: Both acute and convalescent COVID-19 samples were obtained from the United States, Italy and Spain. Sources were T cells, B-cell-depleted T cells, or PBMCs; the material itself was cDNA or gDNA.

Methods used by the authors: Nucleated cell number was recorded as an estimate derived from reference gene primer amplification. Data came from immunoSEQ multiplex PCR; TCRdb stores just in-frame clones and leaves some out. V, J and clone size derive from that table, while D and trimming were established from the DNA sequence. This table holds 100,000 or so clones, around 93% found once. Trimming took off 5 bases at V and 1 base at J, with 8 bases between the two ends. This CDR3 spans 13 amino acids. Germline V gene sequence: CDR1 SEHNR, CDR2 FQNEAQ (reference sequence). This chain joins TRBV7-9 and TRBJ1-1; no firm D call. Source material: peripheral blood. The clonotype comes from a man aged 50 to 59 with acute or convalescent COVID-19. This CDR3 is CASSMGKNTEAFF. The CDR3 region has the DNA TGTGCCAGCAGCATGGGCAAGAACACTGAAGCTTTCTTT.